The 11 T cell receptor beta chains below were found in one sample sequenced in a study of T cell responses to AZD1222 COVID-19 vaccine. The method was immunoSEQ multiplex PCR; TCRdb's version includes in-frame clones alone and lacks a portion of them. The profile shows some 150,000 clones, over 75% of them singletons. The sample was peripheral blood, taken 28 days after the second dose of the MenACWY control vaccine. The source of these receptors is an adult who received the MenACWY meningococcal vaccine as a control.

The chain's CDR3 is CASSSSGGVTDTQYF. In nucleotides, the CDR3 is TGTGCCAGCAGTAGTAGCGGGGGGGTGACAGATACGCAGTATTTT. This chain links TRBV2 with TRBJ2-3; 11 bases line up with TRBD2. In germline, CDR1 is SNHLY, CDR2 FYNNEI. The CDR3 contains 15 residues. Trimming cost V 5 bases and J 3 bases; bases outside gene matches: 4.

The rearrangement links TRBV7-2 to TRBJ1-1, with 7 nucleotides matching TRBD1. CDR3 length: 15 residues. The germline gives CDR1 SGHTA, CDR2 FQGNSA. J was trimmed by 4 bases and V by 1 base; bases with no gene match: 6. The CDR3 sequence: CASSLVPGGVTEAFF. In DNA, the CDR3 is TGTGCCAGCAGCTTAGTCCCAGGGGGAGTCACTGAAGCTTTCTTT.

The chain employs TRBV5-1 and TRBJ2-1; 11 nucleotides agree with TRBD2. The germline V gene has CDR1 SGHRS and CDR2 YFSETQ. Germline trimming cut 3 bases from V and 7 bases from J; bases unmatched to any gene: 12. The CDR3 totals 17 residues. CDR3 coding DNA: TGCGCCAGCAGCTCTGGACTAGCGGGTCCCCAAGGGAATGAGCAGTTCTTC. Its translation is CASSSGLAGPQGNEQFF.

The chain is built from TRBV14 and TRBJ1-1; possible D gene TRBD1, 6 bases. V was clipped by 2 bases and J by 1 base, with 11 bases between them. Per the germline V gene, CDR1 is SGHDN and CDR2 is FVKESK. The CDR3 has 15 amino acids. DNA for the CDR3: TGTGCCAGCAGCCAACTCATGACAGGGAACACTGAAGCTTTCTTT. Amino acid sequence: CASSQLMTGNTEAFF.

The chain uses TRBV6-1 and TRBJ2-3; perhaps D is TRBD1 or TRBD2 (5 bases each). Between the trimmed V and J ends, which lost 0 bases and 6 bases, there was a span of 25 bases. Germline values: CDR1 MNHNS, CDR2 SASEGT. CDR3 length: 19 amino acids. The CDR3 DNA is TGTGCCAGCAGTGAAGCGAGGGGTAGCGCGATATCTACTATGGATACGCAGTATTTT. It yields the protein CASSEARGSAISTMDTQYF.

The CDR3 protein is CASSLGRREGLSNEQFF. As DNA, the CDR3 is TGTGCCAGCAGCCTCGGGAGGCGGGAGGGCCTTTCCAATGAGCAGTTCTTC. V usage is TRBV7-6 and J usage is TRBJ2-1, with TRBD2 matching over 9 bases. The CDR3 covers 17 residues. The trim removed 5 bases at V and 6 bases at J, leaving 14 bases unmatched. CDR1 is SGHVS, CDR2 FNYEAQ, per germline.

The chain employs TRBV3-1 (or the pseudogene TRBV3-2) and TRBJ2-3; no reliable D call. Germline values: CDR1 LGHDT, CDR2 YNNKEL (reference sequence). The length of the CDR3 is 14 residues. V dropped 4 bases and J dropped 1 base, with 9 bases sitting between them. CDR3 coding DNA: TGTGCCAGCAGCCGGGCCCAGGGCACAGATACGCAGTATTTT. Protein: CASSRAQGTDTQYF.

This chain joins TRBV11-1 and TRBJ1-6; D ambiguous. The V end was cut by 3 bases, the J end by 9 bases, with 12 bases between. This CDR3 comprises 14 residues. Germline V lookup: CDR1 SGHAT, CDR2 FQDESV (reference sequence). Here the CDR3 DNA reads TGTGCCAGCAGCTTGTGGGAAGCGATTTCACCCCTCCACTTT. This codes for CASSLWEAISPLHF.

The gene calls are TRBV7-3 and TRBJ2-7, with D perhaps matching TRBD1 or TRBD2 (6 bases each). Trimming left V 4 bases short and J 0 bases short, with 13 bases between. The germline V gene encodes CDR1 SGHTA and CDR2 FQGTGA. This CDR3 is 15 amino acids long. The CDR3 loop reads CASSSKGGGSYEQYF. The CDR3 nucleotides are TGTGCCAGCAGCTCCAAGGGGGGAGGCTCCTACGAGCAGTACTTC.

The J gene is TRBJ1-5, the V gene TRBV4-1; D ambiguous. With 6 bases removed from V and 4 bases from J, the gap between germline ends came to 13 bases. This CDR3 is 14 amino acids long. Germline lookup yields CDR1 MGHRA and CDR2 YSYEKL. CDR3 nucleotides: TGCGCCAGCAGTGCCCGGACGGTAAATCAGCCCCAGCATTTT. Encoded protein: CASSARTVNQPQHF.

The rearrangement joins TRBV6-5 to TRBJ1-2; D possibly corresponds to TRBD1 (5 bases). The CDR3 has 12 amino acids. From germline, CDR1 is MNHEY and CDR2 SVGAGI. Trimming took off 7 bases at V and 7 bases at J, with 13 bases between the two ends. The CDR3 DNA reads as TGTGCCAGCAAGGGAGGGGTAAGTGGCTACACCTTC. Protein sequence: CASKGGVSGYTF.